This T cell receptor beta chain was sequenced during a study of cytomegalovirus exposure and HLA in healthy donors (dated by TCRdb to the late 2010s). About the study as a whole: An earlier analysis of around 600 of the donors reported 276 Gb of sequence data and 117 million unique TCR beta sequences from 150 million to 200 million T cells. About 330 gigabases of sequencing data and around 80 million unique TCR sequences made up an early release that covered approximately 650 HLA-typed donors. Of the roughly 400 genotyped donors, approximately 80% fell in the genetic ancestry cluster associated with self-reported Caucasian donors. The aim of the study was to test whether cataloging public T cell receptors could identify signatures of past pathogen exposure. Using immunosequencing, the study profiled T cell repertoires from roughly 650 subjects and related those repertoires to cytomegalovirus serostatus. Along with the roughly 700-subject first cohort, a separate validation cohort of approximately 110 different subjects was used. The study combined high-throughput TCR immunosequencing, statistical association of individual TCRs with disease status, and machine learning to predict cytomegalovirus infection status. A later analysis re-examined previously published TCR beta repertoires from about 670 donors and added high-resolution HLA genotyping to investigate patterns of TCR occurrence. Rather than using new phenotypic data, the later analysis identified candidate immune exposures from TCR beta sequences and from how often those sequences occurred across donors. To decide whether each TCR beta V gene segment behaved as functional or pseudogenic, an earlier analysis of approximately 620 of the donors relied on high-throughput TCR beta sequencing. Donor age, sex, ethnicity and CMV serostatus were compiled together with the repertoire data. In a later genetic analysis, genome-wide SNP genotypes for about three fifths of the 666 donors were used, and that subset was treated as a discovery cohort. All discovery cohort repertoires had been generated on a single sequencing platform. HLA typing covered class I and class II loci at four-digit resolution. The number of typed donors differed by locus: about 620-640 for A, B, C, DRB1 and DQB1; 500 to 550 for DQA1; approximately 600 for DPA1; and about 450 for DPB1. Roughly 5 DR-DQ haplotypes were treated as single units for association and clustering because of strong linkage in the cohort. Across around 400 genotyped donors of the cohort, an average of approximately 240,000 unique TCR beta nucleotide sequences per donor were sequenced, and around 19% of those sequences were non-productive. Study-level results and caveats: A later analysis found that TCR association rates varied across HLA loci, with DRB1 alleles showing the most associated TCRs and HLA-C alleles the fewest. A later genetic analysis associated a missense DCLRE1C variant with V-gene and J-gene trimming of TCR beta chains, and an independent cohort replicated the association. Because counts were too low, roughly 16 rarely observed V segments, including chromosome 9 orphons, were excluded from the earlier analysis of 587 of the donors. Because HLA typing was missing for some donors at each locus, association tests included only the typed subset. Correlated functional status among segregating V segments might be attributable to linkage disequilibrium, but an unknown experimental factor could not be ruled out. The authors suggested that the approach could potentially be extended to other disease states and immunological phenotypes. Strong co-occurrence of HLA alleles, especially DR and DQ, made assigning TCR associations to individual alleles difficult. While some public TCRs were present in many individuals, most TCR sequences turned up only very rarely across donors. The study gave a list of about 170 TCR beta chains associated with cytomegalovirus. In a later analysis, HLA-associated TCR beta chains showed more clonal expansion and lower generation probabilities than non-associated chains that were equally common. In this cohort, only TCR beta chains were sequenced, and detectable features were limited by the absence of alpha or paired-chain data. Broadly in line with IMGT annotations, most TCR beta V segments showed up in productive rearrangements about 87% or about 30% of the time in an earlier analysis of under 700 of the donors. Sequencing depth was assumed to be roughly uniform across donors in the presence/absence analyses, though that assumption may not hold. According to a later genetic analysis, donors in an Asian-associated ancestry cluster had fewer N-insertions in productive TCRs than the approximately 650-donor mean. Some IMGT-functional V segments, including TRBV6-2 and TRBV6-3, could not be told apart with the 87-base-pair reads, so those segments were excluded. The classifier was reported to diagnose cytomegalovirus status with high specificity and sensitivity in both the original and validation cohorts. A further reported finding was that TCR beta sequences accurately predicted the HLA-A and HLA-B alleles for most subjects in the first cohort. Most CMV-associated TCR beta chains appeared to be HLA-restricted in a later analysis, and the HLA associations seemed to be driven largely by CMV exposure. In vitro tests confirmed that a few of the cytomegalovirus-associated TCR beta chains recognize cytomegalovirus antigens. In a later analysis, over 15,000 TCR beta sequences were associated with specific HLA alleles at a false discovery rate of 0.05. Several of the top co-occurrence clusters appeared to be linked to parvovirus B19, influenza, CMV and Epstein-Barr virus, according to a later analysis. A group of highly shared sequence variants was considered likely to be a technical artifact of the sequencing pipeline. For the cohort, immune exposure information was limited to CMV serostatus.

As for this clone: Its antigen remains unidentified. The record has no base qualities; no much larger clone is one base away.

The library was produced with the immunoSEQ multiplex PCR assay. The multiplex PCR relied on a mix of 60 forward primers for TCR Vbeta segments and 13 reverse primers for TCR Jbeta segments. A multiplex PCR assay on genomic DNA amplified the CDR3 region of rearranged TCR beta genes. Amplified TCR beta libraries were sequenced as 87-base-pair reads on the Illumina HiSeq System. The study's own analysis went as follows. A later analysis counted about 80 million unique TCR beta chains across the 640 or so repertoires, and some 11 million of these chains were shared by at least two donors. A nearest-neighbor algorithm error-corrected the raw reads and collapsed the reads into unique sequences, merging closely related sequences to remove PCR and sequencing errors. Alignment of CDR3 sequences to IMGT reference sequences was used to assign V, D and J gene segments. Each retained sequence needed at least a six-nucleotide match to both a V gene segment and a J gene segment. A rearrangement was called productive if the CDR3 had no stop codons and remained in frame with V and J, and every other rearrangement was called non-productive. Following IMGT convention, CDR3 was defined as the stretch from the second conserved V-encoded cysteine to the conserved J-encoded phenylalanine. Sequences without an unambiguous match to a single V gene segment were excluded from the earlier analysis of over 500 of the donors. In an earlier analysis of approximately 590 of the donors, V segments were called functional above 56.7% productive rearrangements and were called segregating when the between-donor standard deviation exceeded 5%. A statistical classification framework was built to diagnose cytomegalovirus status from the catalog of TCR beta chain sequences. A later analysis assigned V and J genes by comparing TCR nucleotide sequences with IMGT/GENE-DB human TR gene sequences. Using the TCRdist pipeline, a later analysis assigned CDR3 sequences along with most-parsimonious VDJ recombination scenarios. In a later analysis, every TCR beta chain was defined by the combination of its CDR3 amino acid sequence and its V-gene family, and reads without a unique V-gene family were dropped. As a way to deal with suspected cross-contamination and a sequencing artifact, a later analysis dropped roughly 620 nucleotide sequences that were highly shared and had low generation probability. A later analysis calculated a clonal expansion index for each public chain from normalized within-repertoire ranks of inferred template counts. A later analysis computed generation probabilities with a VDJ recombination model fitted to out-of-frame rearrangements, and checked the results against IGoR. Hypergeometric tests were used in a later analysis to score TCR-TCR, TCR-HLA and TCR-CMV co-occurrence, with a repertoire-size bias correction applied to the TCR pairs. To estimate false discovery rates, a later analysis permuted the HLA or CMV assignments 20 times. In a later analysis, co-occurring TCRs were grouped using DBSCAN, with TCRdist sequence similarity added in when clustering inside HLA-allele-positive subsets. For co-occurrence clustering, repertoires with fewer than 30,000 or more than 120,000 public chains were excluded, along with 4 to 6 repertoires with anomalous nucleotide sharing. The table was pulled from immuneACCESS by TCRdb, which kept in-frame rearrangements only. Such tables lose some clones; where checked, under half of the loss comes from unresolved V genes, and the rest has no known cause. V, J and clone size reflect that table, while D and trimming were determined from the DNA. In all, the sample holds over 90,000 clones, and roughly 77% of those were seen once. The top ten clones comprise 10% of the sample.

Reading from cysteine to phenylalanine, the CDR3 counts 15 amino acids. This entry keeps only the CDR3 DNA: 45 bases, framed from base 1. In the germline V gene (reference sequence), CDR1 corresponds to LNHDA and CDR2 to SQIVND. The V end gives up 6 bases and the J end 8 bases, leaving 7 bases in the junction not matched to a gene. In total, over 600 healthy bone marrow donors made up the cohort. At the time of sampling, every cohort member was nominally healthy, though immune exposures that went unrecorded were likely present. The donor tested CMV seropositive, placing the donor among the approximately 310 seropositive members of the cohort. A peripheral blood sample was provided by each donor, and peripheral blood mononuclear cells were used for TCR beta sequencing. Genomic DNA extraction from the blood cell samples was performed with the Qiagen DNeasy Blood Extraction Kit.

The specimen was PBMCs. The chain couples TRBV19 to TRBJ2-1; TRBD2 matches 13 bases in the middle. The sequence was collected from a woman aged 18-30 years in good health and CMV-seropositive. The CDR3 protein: CASSLTSGGADEQFF. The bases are TGTGCCAGTAGCCTTACTAGCGGGGGGGCCGATGAGCAGTTCTTC. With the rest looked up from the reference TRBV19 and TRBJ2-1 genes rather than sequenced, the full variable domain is DGGITQSPKYLFRKEGQNVTLSCEQNLNHDAMYWYRQDPGQGLRLIYYSQIVNDFQKGDIAEGYSVSREKKESFPLTVTSAQKNPTAFYLCASSLTSGGADEQFFGPGTRLTVL.